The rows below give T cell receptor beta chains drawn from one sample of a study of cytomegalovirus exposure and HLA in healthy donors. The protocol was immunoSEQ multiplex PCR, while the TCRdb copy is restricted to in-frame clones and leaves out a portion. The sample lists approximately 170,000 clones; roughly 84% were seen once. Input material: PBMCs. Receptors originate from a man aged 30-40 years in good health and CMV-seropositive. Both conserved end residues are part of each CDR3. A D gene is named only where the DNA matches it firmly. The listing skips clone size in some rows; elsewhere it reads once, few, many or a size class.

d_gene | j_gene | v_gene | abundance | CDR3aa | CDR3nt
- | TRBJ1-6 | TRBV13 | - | CASSLQGFLLGQGGSPLHF | TGTGCCAGCAGCTTACAAGGGTTTTTATTGGGTCAGGGAGGATCACCCCTCCACTTT
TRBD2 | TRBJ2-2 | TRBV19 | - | CASSTSSGSDTGELFF | TGTGCCAGTAGTACTTCTAGCGGGAGTGATACCGGGGAGCTGTTTTTT
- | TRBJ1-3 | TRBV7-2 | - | CASSLSAGSGNTIYF | TGTGCCAGCAGCCTCAGTGCGGGGTCCGGAAACACCATATATTTT
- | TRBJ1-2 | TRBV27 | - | CASSLSRAASVYGYTF | TGTGCCAGCAGTTTATCGCGGGCAGCTTCGGTCTATGGCTACACCTTC
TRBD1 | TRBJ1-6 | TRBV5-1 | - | CASSLQGDLSYNSPLHF | TGCGCCAGCAGCCTGCAGGGGGACCTCTCCTATAATTCACCCCTCCACTTT
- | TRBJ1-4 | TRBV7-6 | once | CASSFGSSNEKLFF | TGTGCCAGCAGCTTCGGGAGCAGCAATGAAAAACTGTTTTTT
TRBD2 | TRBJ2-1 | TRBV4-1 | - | CASSETSGISYNEQFF | TGCGCCAGCAGCGAGACTAGCGGGATCTCCTACAATGAGCAGTTCTTC
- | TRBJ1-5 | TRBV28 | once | CASSLRQGLNQPQHF | TGTGCCAGCAGTTTAAGGCAGGGCCTCAATCAGCCCCAGCATTTT
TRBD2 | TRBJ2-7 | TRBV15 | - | CATSRGLAGVDEQYF | TGTGCCACCAGCAGAGGACTAGCGGGAGTAGACGAGCAGTACTTC
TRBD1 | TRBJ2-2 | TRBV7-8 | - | CASSPAGTDNTGELFF | TGTGCCAGCAGCCCCGCCGGGACAGATAACACCGGGGAGCTGTTTTTT
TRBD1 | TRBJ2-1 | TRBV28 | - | CASSSPRTGGLHNEQFF | TGTGCCAGCAGTTCGCCGAGAACAGGGGGCCTCCACAATGAGCAGTTCTTC
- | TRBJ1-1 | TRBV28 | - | CASSLAENTEAFF | TGTGCCAGCAGTTTAGCAGAGAACACTGAAGCTTTCTTT
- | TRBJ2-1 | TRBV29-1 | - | CSVLNYNEQFF | TGCAGCGTCCTAAACTACAATGAGCAGTTCTTC
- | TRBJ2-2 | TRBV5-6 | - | CASADAGRANTGELFF | TGTGCCAGCGCGGATGCGGGTCGAGCGAACACCGGGGAGCTGTTTTTT
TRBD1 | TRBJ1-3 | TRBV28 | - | CASSLWQGAGNTIYF | TGTGCCAGCAGTTTATGGCAGGGGGCTGGAAACACCATATATTTT
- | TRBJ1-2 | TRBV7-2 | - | CASSLEIMGSNGYTF | TGTGCCAGCAGCTTAGAAATCATGGGGAGCAATGGCTACACCTTC
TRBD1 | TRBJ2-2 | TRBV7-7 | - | CASSLGTGRTGELFF | TGTGCCAGCAGCTTGGGGACAGGGAGAACCGGGGAGCTGTTTTTT
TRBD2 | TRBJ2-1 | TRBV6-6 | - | CASKPGLAGNNEQFF | TGTGCCAGCAAACCCGGACTAGCGGGGAACAATGAGCAGTTCTTC
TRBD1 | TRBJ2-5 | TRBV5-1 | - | CASSNGQGAGETQYF | TGCGCCAGCAGCAACGGACAGGGGGCTGGAGAGACCCAGTACTTC
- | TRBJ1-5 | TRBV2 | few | CASRSTGRNQPQHF | TGTGCCAGCAGATCGACAGGAAGGAATCAGCCCCAGCATTTT
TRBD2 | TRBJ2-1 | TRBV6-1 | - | CASTKSGSLGKEQFF | TGTGCCAGCACCAAGAGCGGGAGTCTTGGGAAGGAGCAGTTCTTC
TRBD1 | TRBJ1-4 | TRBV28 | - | CASSSAQGGNEKLFF | TGTGCCAGCAGCTCCGCACAGGGGGGTAATGAAAAACTGTTTTTT
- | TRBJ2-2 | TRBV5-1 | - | CASAEGAPTGELFF | TGCGCCAGCGCGGAGGGGGCGCCCACCGGGGAGCTGTTTTTT
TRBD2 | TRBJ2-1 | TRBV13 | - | CASTLGAGGTDEQFF | TGTGCCAGCACCCTCGGGGCGGGGGGGACCGATGAGCAGTTCTTC
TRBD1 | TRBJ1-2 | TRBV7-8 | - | CASSSQTGVYGYTF | TGTGCCAGCAGCTCCCAGACAGGGGTCTATGGCTACACCTTC
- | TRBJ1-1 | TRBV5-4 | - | CASSLLGGGVTEAFF | TGTGCCAGCAGCTTGCTCGGCGGGGGAGTCACTGAAGCTTTCTTT
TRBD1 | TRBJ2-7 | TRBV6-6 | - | CASRDRWTGWIEQYF | TGTGCCAGCAGAGATCGGTGGACAGGTTGGATCGAGCAGTACTTC
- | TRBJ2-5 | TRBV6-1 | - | CASSVQGSGTQYF | TGTGCCAGCAGTGTCCAGGGCTCGGGGACCCAGTACTTC
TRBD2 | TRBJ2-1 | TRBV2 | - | CASSDRLAGGNEQFF | TGTGCCAGCAGTGATCGGCTAGCGGGCGGTAATGAGCAGTTCTTC
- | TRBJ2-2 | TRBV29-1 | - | CSVGQNTGELFF | TGCAGCGTAGGACAGAACACCGGGGAGCTGTTTTTT
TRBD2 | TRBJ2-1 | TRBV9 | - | CASSFPGTSGSSYNEQFF | TGTGCCAGCAGCTTCCCCGGGACTAGCGGGAGCTCCTACAATGAGCAGTTCTTC
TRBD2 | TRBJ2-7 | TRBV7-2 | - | CASTSPGTSGGPGEQYF | TGTGCCAGCACCTCCCCCGGGACTAGCGGGGGGCCGGGGGAGCAGTACTTC